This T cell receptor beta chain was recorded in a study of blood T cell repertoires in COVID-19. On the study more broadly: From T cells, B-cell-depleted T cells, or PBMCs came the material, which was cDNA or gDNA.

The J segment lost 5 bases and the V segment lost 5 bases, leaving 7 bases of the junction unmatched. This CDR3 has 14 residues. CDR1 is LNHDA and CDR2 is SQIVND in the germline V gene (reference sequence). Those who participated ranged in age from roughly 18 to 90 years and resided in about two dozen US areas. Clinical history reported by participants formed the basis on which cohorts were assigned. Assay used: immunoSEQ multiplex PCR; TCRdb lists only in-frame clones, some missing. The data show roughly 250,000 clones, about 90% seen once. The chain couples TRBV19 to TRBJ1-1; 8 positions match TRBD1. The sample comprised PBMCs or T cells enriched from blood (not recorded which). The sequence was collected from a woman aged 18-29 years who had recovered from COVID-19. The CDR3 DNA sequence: TGTGCCAGTAGTTTAAGGACAGGGCCTACTGAAGCTTTCTTT. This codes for CASSLRTGPTEAFF.